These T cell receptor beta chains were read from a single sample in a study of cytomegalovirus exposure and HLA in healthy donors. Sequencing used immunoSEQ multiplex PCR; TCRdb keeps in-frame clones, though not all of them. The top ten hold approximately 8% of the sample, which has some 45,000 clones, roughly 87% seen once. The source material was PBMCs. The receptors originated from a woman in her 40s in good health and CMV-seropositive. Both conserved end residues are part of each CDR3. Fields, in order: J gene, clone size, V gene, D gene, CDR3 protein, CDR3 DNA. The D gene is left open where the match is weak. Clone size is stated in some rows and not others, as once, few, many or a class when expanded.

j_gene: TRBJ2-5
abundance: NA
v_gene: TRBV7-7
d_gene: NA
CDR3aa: CASSLGPSQETQYF
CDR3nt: TGTGCCAGCAGCTTAGGGCCCTCACAAGAGACCCAGTACTTC

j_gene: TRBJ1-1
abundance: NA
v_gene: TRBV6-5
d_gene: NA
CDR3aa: CASNRSPSSEAFF
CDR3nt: TGTGCCAGCAACAGGTCCCCTTCCTCTGAAGCTTTCTTT

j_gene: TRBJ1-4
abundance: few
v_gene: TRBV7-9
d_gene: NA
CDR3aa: CASSLASGATNEKLFF
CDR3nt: TGTGCCAGCAGCTTAGCGTCAGGTGCAACTAATGAAAAACTGTTTTTT

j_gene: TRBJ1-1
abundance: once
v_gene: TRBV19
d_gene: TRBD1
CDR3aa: CASSIGDREELGAFF
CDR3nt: TGTGCCAGTAGTATAGGAGACAGGGAGGAACTTGGAGCTTTCTTT

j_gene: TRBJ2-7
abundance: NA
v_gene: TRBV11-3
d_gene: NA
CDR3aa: CASSRGGSSYEQYF
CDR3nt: TGTGCCAGCAGCCGAGGGGGTTCCTCCTACGAGCAGTACTTC

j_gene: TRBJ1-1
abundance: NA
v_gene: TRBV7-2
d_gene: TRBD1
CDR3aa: CASSRTGLATEAFF
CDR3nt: TGTGCCAGCAGCAGGACAGGTCTTGCGACTGAAGCTTTCTTT

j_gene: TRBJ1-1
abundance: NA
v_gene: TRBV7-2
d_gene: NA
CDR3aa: CASRRPLGSGAEAFF
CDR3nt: TGTGCCAGCCGACGGCCTTTAGGATCGGGGGCTGAAGCTTTCTTT

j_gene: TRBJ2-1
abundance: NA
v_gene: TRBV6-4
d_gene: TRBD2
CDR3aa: CASSEVLRGGLFF
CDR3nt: TGTGCCAGCAGTGAAGTCCTGCGGGGGGGCTTGTTCTTC

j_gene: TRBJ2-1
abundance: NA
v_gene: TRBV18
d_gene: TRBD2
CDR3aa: CASRAGDNEQFF
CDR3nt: TGTGCCAGCCGCGCGGGAGACAATGAGCAGTTCTTC

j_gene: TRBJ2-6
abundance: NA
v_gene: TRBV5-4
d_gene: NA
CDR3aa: CASSLTGSGANVLTF
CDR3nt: TGTGCCAGCAGCCTTACAGGGTCTGGGGCCAACGTCCTGACTTTC

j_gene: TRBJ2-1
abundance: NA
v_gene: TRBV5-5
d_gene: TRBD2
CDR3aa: CASSPSGNEQFF
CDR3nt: TGTGCCAGCAGCCCTAGCGGGAACGAGCAGTTCTTC

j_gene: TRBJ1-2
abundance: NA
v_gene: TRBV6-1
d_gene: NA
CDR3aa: CASSEIPGAPYGYTF
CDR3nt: TGTGCCAGCAGTGAAATCCCAGGGGCCCCCTATGGCTACACCTTC

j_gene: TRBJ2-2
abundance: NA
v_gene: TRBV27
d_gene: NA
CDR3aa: CASNPGTWNTGELFF
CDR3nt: TGTGCCAGCAACCCCGGGACTTGGAACACCGGGGAGCTGTTTTTT

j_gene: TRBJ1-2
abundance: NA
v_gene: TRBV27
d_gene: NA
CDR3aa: CASSSTRSNYGYTF
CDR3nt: TGTGCCAGCAGTTCGACAAGATCTAACTATGGCTACACCTTC

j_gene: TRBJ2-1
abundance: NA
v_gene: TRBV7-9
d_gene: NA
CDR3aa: CASSLANTQLAHNEQFF
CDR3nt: TGTGCCAGCAGCTTAGCGAACACCCAACTAGCCCACAATGAGCAGTTCTTC

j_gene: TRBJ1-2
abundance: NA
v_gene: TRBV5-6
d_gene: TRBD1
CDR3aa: CASSSGTDREGYTF
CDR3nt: TGTGCCAGCAGCTCCGGAACGGACAGGGAGGGCTACACCTTC

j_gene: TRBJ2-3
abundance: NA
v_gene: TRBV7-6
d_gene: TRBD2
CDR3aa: CASSMSGAGADTQYF
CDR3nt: TGTGCCAGCAGCATGAGCGGGGCGGGGGCAGATACGCAGTATTTT

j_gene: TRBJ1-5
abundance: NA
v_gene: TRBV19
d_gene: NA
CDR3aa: CASSINGGGTQPQHF
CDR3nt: TGTGCCAGTAGTATTAACGGGGGAGGAACTCAGCCCCAGCATTTT

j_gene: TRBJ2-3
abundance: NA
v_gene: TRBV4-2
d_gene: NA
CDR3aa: CASSMGASYTDTQYF
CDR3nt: TGTGCCAGCAGTATGGGAGCTAGTTATACAGATACGCAGTATTTT

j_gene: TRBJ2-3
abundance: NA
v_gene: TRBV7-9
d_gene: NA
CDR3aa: CASRGAGGTDTQYF
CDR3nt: TGTGCCAGCCGGGGGGCGGGAGGCACAGATACGCAGTATTTT

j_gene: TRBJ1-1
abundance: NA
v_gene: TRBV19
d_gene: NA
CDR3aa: CASSSTRGRTEAFF
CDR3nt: TGTGCCAGTAGTTCAACCAGGGGTCGGACTGAAGCTTTCTTT

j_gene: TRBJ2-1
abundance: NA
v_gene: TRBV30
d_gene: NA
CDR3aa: CAWSVRGGGPSEQFF
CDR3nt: TGTGCCTGGAGTGTACGTGGGGGGGGGCCCTCTGAGCAGTTCTTC

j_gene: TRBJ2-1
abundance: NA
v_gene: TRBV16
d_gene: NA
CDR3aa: CASSQSLFVGDEQFF
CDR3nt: TGTGCCAGCAGCCAATCGCTGTTCGTCGGGGATGAGCAGTTCTTC

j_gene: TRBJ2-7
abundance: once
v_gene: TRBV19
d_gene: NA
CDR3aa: CASNEHGYEQYF
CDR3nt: TGTGCCAGTAATGAGCACGGTTACGAGCAGTACTTC

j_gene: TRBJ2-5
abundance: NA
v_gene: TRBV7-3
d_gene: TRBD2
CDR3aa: CASSLEGGTSGRTETQYF
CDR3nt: TGTGCCAGCAGCTTAGAGGGGGGGACTAGCGGGAGAACAGAGACCCAGTACTTC

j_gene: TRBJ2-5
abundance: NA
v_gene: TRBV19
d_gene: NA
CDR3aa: CASSTSPDTETQYF
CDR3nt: TGTGCCAGCTCGACCTCGCCGGACACAGAGACCCAGTACTTC

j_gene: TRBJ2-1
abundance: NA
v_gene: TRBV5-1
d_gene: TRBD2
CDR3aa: CASSLLLAGPNEQFF
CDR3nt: TGCGCCAGCAGCTTGTTACTAGCGGGACCGAATGAGCAGTTCTTC

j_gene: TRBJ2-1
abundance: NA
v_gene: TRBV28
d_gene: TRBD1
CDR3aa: CASRVGTGNWNEQFF
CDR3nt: TGTGCCAGCAGAGTCGGGACAGGGAATTGGAATGAGCAGTTCTTC

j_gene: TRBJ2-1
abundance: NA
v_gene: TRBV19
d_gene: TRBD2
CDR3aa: CASSPPPGGSYNEQFF
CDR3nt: TGTGCCAGTAGCCCTCCCCCGGGAGGCTCCTACAATGAGCAGTTCTTC

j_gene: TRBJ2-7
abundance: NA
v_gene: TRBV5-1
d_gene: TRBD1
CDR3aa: CASSSSGTGSYEQYF
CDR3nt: TGCGCCAGCAGCTCCTCTGGGACAGGGTCCTACGAGCAGTACTTC

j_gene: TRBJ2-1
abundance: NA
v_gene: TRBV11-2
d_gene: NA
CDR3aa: CASSAYPRGLLYQQFF
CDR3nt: TGTGCCAGCAGCGCCTACCCCCGGGGTCTACTTTATCAGCAGTTCTTC

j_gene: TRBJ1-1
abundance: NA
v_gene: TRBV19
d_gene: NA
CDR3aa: CASSSHRELSEAFF
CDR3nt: TGTGCCAGTAGTTCCCATAGGGAGCTCTCCGAAGCTTTCTTT

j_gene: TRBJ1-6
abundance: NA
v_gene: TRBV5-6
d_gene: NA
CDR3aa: CASSLLQGIGSPLHF
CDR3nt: TGTGCCAGCAGCTTACTACAGGGAATCGGTTCACCCCTCCACTTT

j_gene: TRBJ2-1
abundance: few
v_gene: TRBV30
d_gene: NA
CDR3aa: CAWGDFYNEQFF
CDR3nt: TGTGCCTGGGGGGACTTTTACAATGAGCAGTTCTTC

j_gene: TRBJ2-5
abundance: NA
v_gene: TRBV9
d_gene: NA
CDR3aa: CASSVEGGYQETQYF
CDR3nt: TGTGCCAGCAGCGTCGAGGGCGGGTACCAAGAGACCCAGTACTTC

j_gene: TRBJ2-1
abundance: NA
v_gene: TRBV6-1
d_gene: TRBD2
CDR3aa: CASSEDPSTSDEQFF
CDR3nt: TGTGCCAGCAGTGAAGACCCTTCGACTAGCGATGAGCAGTTCTTC

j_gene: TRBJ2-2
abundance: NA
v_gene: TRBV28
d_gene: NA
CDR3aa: CASSQLVGELFF
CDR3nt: TGTGCCAGCAGTCAGTTGGTCGGGGAGCTGTTTTTT

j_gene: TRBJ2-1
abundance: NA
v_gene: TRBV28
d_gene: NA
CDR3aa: CASSSLESSYNEQFF
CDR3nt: TGTGCCAGCAGTTCACTGGAGAGCTCCTACAATGAGCAGTTCTTC

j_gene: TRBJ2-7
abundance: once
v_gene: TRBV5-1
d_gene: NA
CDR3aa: CASSLDYIGWDTSYEQYF
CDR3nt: TGCGCCAGCAGCTTGGATTATATTGGATGGGACACCTCCTACGAGCAGTACTTC

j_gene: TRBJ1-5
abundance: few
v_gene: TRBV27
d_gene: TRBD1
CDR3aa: CASSLGTGGQPQHF
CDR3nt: TGTGCCAGCAGTCTAGGGACAGGGGGTCAGCCCCAGCATTTT

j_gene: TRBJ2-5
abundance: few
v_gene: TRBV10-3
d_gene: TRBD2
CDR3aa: CAIRTSGGETQYF
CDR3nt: TGTGCCATCCGGACTAGCGGGGGTGAGACCCAGTACTTC

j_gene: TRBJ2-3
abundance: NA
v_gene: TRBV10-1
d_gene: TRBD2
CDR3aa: CASSRTSGGVTDTQYF
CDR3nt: TGCGCCAGCAGTCGGACTAGCGGAGGGGTCACAGATACGCAGTATTTT

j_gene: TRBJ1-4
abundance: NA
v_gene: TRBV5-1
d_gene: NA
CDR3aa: CASSLSAATNEKLFF
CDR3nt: TGCGCCAGCAGCTTAAGCGCAGCAACTAATGAAAAACTGTTTTTT

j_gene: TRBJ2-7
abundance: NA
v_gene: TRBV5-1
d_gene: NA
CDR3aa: CASSITIHEQYF
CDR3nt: TGCGCCAGCAGCATAACTATACACGAGCAGTACTTC

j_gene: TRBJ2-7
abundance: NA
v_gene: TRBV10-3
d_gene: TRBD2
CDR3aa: CAISSGSAYEQYF
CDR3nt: TGTGCCATCAGTAGCGGGAGTGCCTACGAGCAGTACTTC

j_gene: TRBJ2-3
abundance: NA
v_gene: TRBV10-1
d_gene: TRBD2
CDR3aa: CASSRTSGEADTQYF
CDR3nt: TGCGCCAGCAGTAGGACTAGCGGGGAGGCAGATACGCAGTATTTT

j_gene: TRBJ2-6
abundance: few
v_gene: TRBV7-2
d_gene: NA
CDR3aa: CASSAQGQSSGANVLTF
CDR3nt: TGTGCCAGCAGCGCCCAAGGACAGAGCTCTGGGGCCAACGTCCTGACTTTC